This TCR beta chain was recovered during a study of graft-versus-host responses after intestinal transplantation. CDR3 length equals 11 residues. With 4 bases removed from V and 5 bases from J, the gap between germline ends came to 6 bases. Germline-derived CDR1 and CDR2 are SGDLS and YYNGEE. With respect to this clone: The antigen is unknown.

TCRdb's copy holds only in-frame clones and misses some; the assay was immunoSEQ multiplex PCR. Here the sample spans about 73,000 clones, 85% to 90% being singletons. The V gene is TRBV9, the J gene TRBJ2-5; D call uncertain. The TCR originated in a human donor who was the organ donor for an intestinal transplant. Specimen: unstimulated CD8+ T cells sorted from spleen or lymph node cells, collected before transplant. CDR3: CASSSGETQYF. The CDR3 DNA is TGTGCCAGCAGCTCCGGGGAGACCCAGTACTTC.